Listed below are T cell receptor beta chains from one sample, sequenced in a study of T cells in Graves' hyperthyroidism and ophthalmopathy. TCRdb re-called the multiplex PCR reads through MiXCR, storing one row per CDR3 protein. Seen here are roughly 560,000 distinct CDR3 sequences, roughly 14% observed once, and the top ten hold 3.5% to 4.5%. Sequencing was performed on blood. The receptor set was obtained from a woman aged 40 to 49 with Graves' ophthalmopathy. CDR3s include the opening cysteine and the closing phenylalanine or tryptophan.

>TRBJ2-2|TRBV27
CASLIWCANTGELFF
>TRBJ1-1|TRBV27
CASMGTTGLEAFF
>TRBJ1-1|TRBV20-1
CSTNEGKNTEAYF
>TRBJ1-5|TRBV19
CASSGGLGQPQHF
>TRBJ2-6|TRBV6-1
CASRGQDSGANVLTF
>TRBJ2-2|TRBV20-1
CSARGWVGELFF
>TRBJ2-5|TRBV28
CASNERQETQYF
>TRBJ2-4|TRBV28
CASSLWPSSRGRDRNIQYF
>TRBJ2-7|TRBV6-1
CASSEEDRFYEQYF
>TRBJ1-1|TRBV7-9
CASSLASPTITEAFF
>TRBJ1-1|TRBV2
CASSAKGETEAFF
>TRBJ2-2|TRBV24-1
CATSDAEARERTGELFF
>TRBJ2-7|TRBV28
CASSFDPSTAYEQYF
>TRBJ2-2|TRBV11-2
CASSLPDREASTGELFF